This TCR beta chain was captured in a study of cytomegalovirus exposure and HLA in healthy donors. This clone came up a few times. The primer mix had 60 Vbeta and 13 Jbeta primers. The table came from immunoSEQ multiplex PCR; TCRdb's copy has only in-frame clones and leaves some out. The table records approximately 56,000 clones, around 72% of them present only once. CDR1 and CDR2 (germline): GTSNPN, SVGIG (reference sequence). V lost 1 base, J lost 0 bases, and 6 bases lay in between. The CDR3 runs 13 residues. This clonotype was obtained from a woman aged 45 to 65 in good health and CMV-seropositive. What was sequenced was PBMCs. This sequence joins TRBV30 and TRBJ1-1; tentative D call: TRBD1 (5 bases). CDR3 region: CAWSGGVNTEAFF. CDR3 coding DNA: TGTGCCTGGAGTGGGGGGGTGAACACTGAAGCTTTCTTT.